One and the same sample provided the 26 T cell receptor beta chains below, sequenced in a study of a mutant IDH1 vaccine in newly diagnosed glioma. Time point reported: week 23, last vaccination. Topical imiquimod accompanied each vaccine dose, which consisted of 300 ug of mutant IDH1 20-mer peptide. Antigens for these TCRs are unknown. The table came from immunoSEQ multiplex PCR; TCRdb's copy has only in-frame clones and leaves some out. In the table there are fewer than 30,000 clones, less than 90% of which are singletons. This material consisted of PBMCs, taken from a glioma patient whose treatment included an IDH1 peptide vaccine. The receptors stem from a woman under 30 with glioma.

Comments on this clone: One end of the junction varies from germline; a read error may be responsible. V gene TRBV7-7 combines with J gene TRBJ1-5, with 10 bases identical to TRBD1. Germline values: CDR1 SSHAT, CDR2 FNYEAQ (reference sequence). There are 18 residues in the CDR3. The CDR3 DNA reads as TGTGCTAGCAGCTTACCCCGGGACAGGGGTTCGTTAAAACAGCCCCAGCATTTT. The encoded protein is CASSLPRDRGSLKQPQHF.

The rearrangement links TRBV29-1 to TRBJ2-7; unclear D gene. Germline V lookup: CDR1 SQVTM, CDR2 ANQGSEA. Trimming took off 1 base at V and 5 bases at J, with 9 bases between the two ends. The CDR3 is made up of 12 amino acids. The CDR3 is CSVEVTGHEQYF. In DNA form, the CDR3 reads TGCAGCGTTGAAGTTACCGGCCACGAGCAGTACTTC.

This chain connects TRBV19 to TRBJ1-6; maybe TRBD1 (5 bases). This CDR3 contains 17 residues. Trimming removed 3 bases from V and 0 bases from J, with 12 bases in between. Germline CDR1 is LNHDA and CDR2 is SQIVND (reference sequence). The DNA of the CDR3 is TGTGCCAGTAGTATTCCGGGGGTAGGCTCCTATAATTCACCCCTCCACTTT. It translates to CASSIPGVGSYNSPLHF.

This chain links TRBV7-9 with TRBJ2-7; TRBD1 aligns across 10 bases. The V segment lost 2 bases and the J segment 7 bases; nucleotides outside the gene matches: 8. The CDR3 is made up of 15 amino acids. CDR1 and CDR2 (germline): SEHNR, FQNEAQ (reference sequence). The CDR3 DNA sequence: TGTGCCAGCAGCTTAATATGGGACAGGGGTGAAGAGCAGTACTTC. This codes for CASSLIWDRGEEQYF.

The chain couples TRBV28 to TRBJ1-1, with D unclear. The CDR3 consists of 12 residues. Trimming took off 7 bases at V and 2 bases at J, with 8 bases between the two ends. Germline values: CDR1 MDHEN, CDR2 SYDVKM. CDR3 coding DNA: TGTGCCAGCAAGGCAGGCAACACTGAAGCTTTCTTT. This gives the protein CASKAGNTEAFF.

The genes are TRBV27 and TRBJ1-1; the D is unclear. Trimming cost V 3 bases and J 1 base, with 6 bases left between them. Germline values: CDR1 MNHEY, CDR2 SMNVEV (reference sequence). There are 13 residues in the CDR3. The CDR3 sequence is CASSFRENTEAFF. CDR3 coding DNA: TGTGCCAGCAGTTTTCGGGAGAACACTGAAGCTTTCTTT.

The chain joins TRBV15 to TRBJ2-1, with a weak D call TRBD2 (6 bases). V was shortened by 2 bases and J by 3 bases, with 11 bases between the two germline ends. The CDR3 is 15 residues long. The germline V gene has CDR1 LNHNV and CDR2 YYDKDF (reference sequence). The chain's CDR3 is CATSRLATDYNEQFF. The CDR3 bases are TGTGCCACCAGCAGACTAGCGACAGACTACAATGAGCAGTTCTTC.

In its sample, this clone was seen a few times. This chain uses TRBV19 with TRBJ1-1, with D unresolved. V gave up 8 bases and J gave up 2 bases, with 15 bases separating them. Germline CDR1 reads LNHDA; CDR2 reads SQIVND (reference sequence). This CDR3 has 14 residues. DNA of the CDR3: TGTGCCAGTCGTCTGTTCGAAGAAAACACTGAAGCTTTCTTT. Protein product: CASRLFEENTEAFF.

The J gene is TRBJ1-3, the V gene TRBV6-6; TRBD1 matches at 11 bases. In germline, CDR1 is MNHNY, CDR2 SVGAGI (reference sequence). Trimming took 5 bases from V and 0 from J; bases not matched to a gene: 3. The CDR3 loop spans 16 amino acids. The CDR3 DNA reads as TGTGCCAGCAGTGGGGGACAGGGGGTCTCTGGAAACACCATATATTTT. It is translated as CASSGGQGVSGNTIYF.

J is TRBJ2-2 and V is TRBV7-6; D may be TRBD2 (5 bases). This CDR3 has 15 amino acids. With 3 bases removed from V and 0 bases from J, the gap between germline ends came to 8 bases. Germline V lookup: CDR1 SGHVS, CDR2 FNYEAQ. This CDR3 reads CASSFRGANTGELFF. In nucleotides, the CDR3 is TGTGCCAGCAGCTTCCGGGGTGCGAACACCGGGGAGCTGTTTTTT.

The gene calls are TRBV19 and TRBJ1-2; no clear D gene. V was trimmed by 5 bases and J by 7 bases, leaving 17 bases between them. Germline V gives CDR1 LNHDA, CDR2 SQIVND (reference sequence). The CDR3 contains 14 residues. The CDR3 sequence is CASSDLFYRGGYTF. The CDR3 DNA reads as TGTGCCAGTAGTGACCTCTTCTATCGGGGTGGCTACACCTTC.

The chain uses TRBV2 and TRBJ2-5, with TRBD1 matching 10 bases. This CDR3 comprises 15 residues. The V segment lost 3 bases and the J segment 4 bases; nucleotides outside the gene matches: 5. In germline, CDR1 is SNHLY, CDR2 FYNNEI. CDR3 DNA sequence: TGTGCCAGCAGTGAGGACGGGACAGGGGTAGAGACCCAGTACTTC. Its translation: CASSEDGTGVETQYF.

The rearrangement links TRBV2 to TRBJ1-1; 8 positions agree with TRBD1. Germline V gene lookup returns CDR1 SNHLY and CDR2 FYNNEI. V was clipped by 3 bases and J by 4 bases; unmatched bases: 4. The CDR3 is made up of 14 amino acids. CDR3 sequence reads: CASSEDRVGTEAFF. The CDR3 nucleotides read TGTGCCAGCAGTGAGGACAGGGTCGGCACTGAAGCTTTCTTT.

This chain connects TRBV6-6 to TRBJ2-3; 9 positions agree with TRBD2. The germline gives CDR1 MNHNY, CDR2 SVGAGI (reference sequence). J gave up 3 bases and V 0 bases, and 4 bases lay outside the gene matches. The CDR3 extends over 16 amino acids. The CDR3 protein is CASSYSRSGRTDTQYF. DNA of the CDR3: TGTGCCAGCAGTTACTCTCGTAGCGGGAGAACAGATACGCAGTATTTT.

Comments on this clone: The sample has other DNA sequences that encode this CDR3 too. The gene calls are TRBV29-1 and TRBJ1-5; D is undetermined. Germline V gene data show CDR1 as SQVTM and CDR2 as ANQGSEA. Trimming shortened V by 4 bases and J by 10 bases, and 17 bases separated the two germline ends. This CDR3 spans 13 amino acids. The CDR3 sequence is CSVVWERGQPQHF. The CDR3 nucleotides read TGCAGCGTTGTATGGGAACGAGGGCAACCCCAGCATTTT.

This clone was detected once. The CDR3 is CASSPRLALSTGELFF. The CDR3 DNA is TGTGCCAGCAGCCCCCGACTAGCGCTTAGCACCGGGGAGCTGTTTTTT. The chain employs TRBV9 and TRBJ2-2, with 8 bases matching TRBD2. Germline V lookup: CDR1 SGDLS, CDR2 YYNGEE. The V and J ends lost 4 bases and 4 bases, in that order; junction bases with no gene match: 9. This CDR3 is 16 amino acids long.

This chain uses TRBV5-6 with TRBJ2-5; TRBD1 matches 8 bases. Germline V gives CDR1 SGHDT, CDR2 YYEEEE. Trimming removed 1 base from V and 5 bases from J; junction bases left unmatched: 4. The CDR3 runs 14 residues. CDR3 region: CASSLRRGQETQYF. The CDR3 DNA reads as TGTGCCAGCAGCTTGCGCAGGGGGCAGGAGACCCAGTACTTC.

The chain uses TRBV27 and TRBJ1-6, with D unresolved. V lost 6 bases to trimming and J lost 10 bases, with 13 bases between them. The CDR3 extends over 13 amino acids. Germline loops: CDR1 MNHEY, CDR2 SMNVEV (reference sequence). CDR3 region: CASSSQIGSPLHF. The DNA of the CDR3 is TGTGCCAGCAGCTCCCAGATTGGCTCACCCCTCCACTTT.

The chain recombines TRBV15 with TRBJ2-5; D might be TRBD2 (7 bases). The CDR3 sequence is 15 residues long. Germline lookup yields CDR1 LNHNV and CDR2 YYDKDF (reference sequence). Trimming stripped 0 bases from V and 5 bases from J, with 13 bases between. The CDR3 DNA sequence: TGTGCCACCAGCAGAGATAACGGGGGGCGTGAGACCCAGTACTTC. Translated: CATSRDNGGRETQYF.

The V and J genes are TRBV28 and TRBJ1-5, with unresolved D. The CDR3 sequence is 10 residues long. Germline loops: CDR1 MDHEN, CDR2 SYDVKM. The ends were cut back, 5 bases at V and 5 bases at J, with 1 base in the middle. CDR3 amino acids: CASSDQPQHF. CDR3 sequence (DNA): TGTGCCAGCAGTGATCAGCCCCAGCATTTT. The variable domain in full, with the rest retrieved from reference TRBV28 and TRBJ1-5, is DVKVTQSSRYLVKRTGEKVFLECVQDMDHENMFWYRQDPGLGLRLIYFSYDVKMKEKGDIPEGYSVSREKKERFSLILESASTNQTSMYLCASSDQPQHFGDGTRLSIL.

The rearrangement joins TRBV6-4 to TRBJ2-3; D tentatively reads TRBD1 or TRBD2 (6 bases each). Trimming pared 8 bases from V and 4 bases from J, leaving 16 bases between. CDR1 is MRHNA, CDR2 SNTAGT, per germline. The CDR3 consists of 14 residues. For the CDR3, the DNA is TGTGCCAGCGCCGCCGGGGGCATATCAGATACGCAGTATTTT. Translation gives CASAAGGISDTQYF.

The table lists this clone with a count of one. The rearrangement joins TRBV30 to TRBJ1-1; the D is unclear. In germline, CDR1 is GTSNPN, CDR2 SVGIG (reference sequence). With 0 bases removed from V and 3 bases from J, the gap between germline ends came to 11 bases. The CDR3 loop spans 14 amino acids. The CDR3: CAWSVPSWDTEAFF. The CDR3 bases are TGTGCCTGGAGTGTACCTAGTTGGGACACTGAAGCTTTCTTT.

This CDR3 reads CASSQSNEKLFF. The CDR3 DNA sequence: TGTGCCAGCAGTCAATCGAATGAAAAACTGTTTTTT. V is TRBV6-5 and J is TRBJ1-4; unclear D gene. CDR3 size: 12 residues. Trimming shortened V by 5 bases and J by 5 bases, and 6 bases separated the two germline ends. Germline V gene lookup returns CDR1 MNHEY and CDR2 SVGAGI.

In this sample, this clone turned up a few times. This chain connects TRBV28 to TRBJ2-7; TRBD2 is a possible D gene (6 bases). From germline, CDR1 is MDHEN and CDR2 SYDVKM. The CDR3 consists of 15 residues. Deletions cut 1 base from V and 1 base from J, with 11 bases between. The CDR3 spells CASSLLVGGSYEQYF. CDR3 in DNA: TGTGCCAGCAGTTTATTGGTCGGGGGATCCTACGAGCAGTACTTC.

V usage is TRBV6-1 and J usage is TRBJ1-5; 12 bases fit TRBD1. This CDR3 is built from 15 residues. J gave up 7 bases and V 4 bases, and 5 bases lay outside the gene matches. Germline assignment: CDR1 MNHNS and CDR2 SASEGT. CDR3 protein: CASSGGTGGGQPQHF. The DNA for the CDR3 is TGTGCCAGCAGTGGGGGGACAGGGGGCGGCCAGCCCCAGCATTTT.

The V call is TRBV15, the J call TRBJ2-7; D not resolved. The ends were cut back, 0 bases at V and 2 bases at J, with 8 bases in the middle. The CDR3 spans 14 residues. Germline V gene data show CDR1 as LNHNV and CDR2 as YYDKDF (reference sequence). The DNA of the CDR3 is TGTGCCACCAGCAGAGATTCAGCCACCTACGAGCAGTACTTC. Protein product: CATSRDSATYEQYF.